The T cell receptor beta chain under discussion was sequenced for a study of cytomegalovirus exposure and HLA in healthy donors. General study results and limits: Apart from CMV serostatus, no immune exposure information was available.

Trimming shortened V by 4 bases and J by 2 bases, and 8 bases separated the two germline ends. The CDR3 extends over 13 amino acids. In germline, CDR1 is LNHDA, CDR2 SQIVND (reference sequence). The study ran its PCR with 60 Vbeta and 13 Jbeta primers. This table comes from immunoSEQ multiplex PCR, and its TCRdb copy is limited to in-frame clones, with some not included. The repertoire has about 210,000 clones, about four fifths of them found once; the top ten carry roughly a tenth. In its sample, this clone was seen a few times. Its target is unknown. The sequenced material came from PBMCs. The rearrangement joins TRBV19 to TRBJ1-1, with D hard to call. This clonotype was sampled from a woman between 50 and 59 years old in good health and CMV-seropositive. CDR3 coding DNA: TGTGCCAGTAGTAGAGGGCCTAACACTGAAGCTTTCTTT. It specifies CASSRGPNTEAFF.